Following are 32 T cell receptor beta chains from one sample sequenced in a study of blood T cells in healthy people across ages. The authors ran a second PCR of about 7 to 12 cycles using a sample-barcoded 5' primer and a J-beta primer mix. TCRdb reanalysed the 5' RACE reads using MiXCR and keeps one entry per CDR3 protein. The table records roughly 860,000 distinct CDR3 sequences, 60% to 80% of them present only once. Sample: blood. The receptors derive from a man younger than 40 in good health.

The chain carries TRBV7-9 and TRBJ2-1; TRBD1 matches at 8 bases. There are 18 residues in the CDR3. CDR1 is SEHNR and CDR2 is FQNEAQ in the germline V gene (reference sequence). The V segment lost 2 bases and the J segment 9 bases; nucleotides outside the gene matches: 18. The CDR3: CASSLRGSGGALTGEQFF. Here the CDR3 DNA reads TGTGCCAGCAGCTTAAGGGGGTCAGGGGGCGCGTTAACCGGTGAGCAGTTCTTC.

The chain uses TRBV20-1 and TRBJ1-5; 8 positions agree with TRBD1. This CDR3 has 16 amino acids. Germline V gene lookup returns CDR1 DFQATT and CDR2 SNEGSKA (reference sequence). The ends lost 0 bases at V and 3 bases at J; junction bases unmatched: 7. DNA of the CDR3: TGCAGTGCTAGAGATGGGACAGGTCACCACAATCAGCCCCAGCATTTT. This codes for CSARDGTGHHNQPQHF.

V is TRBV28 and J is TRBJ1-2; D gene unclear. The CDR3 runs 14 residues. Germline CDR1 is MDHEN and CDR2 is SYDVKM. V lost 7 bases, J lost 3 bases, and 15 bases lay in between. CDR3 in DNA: TGTGCCAGCATCCAACCGGGAGTTGACTATGGCTACACCTTC. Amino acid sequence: CASIQPGVDYGYTF.

DNA for the CDR3: TGTGCCAGCAGCTCCATGAATGAGCAGTTCTTC. This encodes CASSSMNEQFF. This chain links TRBV28 with TRBJ2-1; the D is unclear. The length of the CDR3 is 11 residues. Trimming took off 6 bases at V and 7 bases at J, with 7 bases between the two ends. The germline V gene encodes CDR1 MDHEN and CDR2 SYDVKM. The full variable domain, with the rest looked up from reference TRBV28 and TRBJ2-1, is DVKVTQSSRYLVKRTGEKVFLECVQDMDHENMFWYRQDPGLGLRLIYFSYDVKMKEKGDIPEGYSVSREKKERFSLILESASTNQTSMYLCASSSMNEQFFGPGTRLTVL.

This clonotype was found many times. The CDR3 DNA is TGTGCCAGCAGTGTTGGGGGACTTAATTCACCCCTCCACTTT. This encodes CASSVGGLNSPLHF. The genes are TRBV12-3 or TRBV12-4 and TRBJ1-6, with D possibly TRBD1 on 5 matching bases. Trimming took 5 bases from V and 6 from J, leaving 11 bases between them. CDR3 length equals 14 residues.

In DNA, the CDR3 is TGTGCCAGCAGTGATGAAGGGTTGGGCGAGCAGTACTTC. Encoded protein: CASSDEGLGEQYF. V is TRBV2 and J is TRBJ2-7, with unresolved D. Trimming took off 3 bases at V and 6 bases at J, with 12 bases between the two ends. The CDR3 consists of 13 residues. Germline-derived CDR1 and CDR2 are SNHLY and FYNNEI. Drawing the rest from reference TRBV2 and TRBJ2-7, the complete variable domain is EPEVTQTPSHQVTQMGQEVILRCVPISNHLYFYWYRQILGQKVEFLVSFYNNEISEKSEIFDDQFSVERPDGSNFTLKIRSTKLEDSAMYFCASSDEGLGEQYFGPGTRLTVT.

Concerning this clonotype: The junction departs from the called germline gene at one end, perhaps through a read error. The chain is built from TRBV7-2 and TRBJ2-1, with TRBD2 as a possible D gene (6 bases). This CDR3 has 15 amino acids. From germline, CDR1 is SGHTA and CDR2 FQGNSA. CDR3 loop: CASSLSAGYYSEQFF. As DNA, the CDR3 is TGTGCCAGCAGCTTATCGGCGGGGTACTACAGTGAGCAGTTCTTC.

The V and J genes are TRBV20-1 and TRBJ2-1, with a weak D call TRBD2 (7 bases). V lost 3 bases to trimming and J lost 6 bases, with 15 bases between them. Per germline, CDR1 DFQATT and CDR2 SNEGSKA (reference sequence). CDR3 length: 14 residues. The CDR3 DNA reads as TGCAGTGCTAGTGGGGGGGCGTTGGTCAATGAGCAGTTCTTC. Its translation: CSASGGALVNEQFF.

CDR3 residues: CASIMTGTGGNEQFF. The CDR3 DNA reads as TGTGCCAGCATCATGACCGGGACAGGGGGAAATGAGCAGTTCTTC. The chain uses TRBV2 and TRBJ2-1; TRBD1 aligns across 11 bases. The trim removed 7 bases at V and 7 bases at J, leaving 9 bases unmatched. Germline lookup yields CDR1 SNHLY and CDR2 FYNNEI. The CDR3 is 15 amino acids.

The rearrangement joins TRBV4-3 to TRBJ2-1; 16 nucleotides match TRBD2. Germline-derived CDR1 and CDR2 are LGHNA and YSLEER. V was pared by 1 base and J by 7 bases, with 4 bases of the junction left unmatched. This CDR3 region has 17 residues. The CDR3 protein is CASSQVGTSGGVNEQFF. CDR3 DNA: TGCGCCAGCAGCCAAGTGGGGACTAGCGGGGGGGTTAATGAGCAGTTCTTC.

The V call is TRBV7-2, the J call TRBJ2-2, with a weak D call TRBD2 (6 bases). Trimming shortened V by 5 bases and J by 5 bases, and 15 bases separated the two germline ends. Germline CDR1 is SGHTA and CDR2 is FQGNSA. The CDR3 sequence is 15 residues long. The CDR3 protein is CASSPSGVRTGELFF. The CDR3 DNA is TGTGCCAGCAGCCCCTCGGGGGTTAGGACCGGGGAGCTGTTTTTT.

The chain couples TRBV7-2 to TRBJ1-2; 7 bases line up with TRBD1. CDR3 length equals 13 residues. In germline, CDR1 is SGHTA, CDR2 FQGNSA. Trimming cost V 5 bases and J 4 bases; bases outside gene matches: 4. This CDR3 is CASSRGGSYGYTF. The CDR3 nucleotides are TGTGCCAGCAGCCGAGGGGGCAGCTATGGCTACACCTTC.

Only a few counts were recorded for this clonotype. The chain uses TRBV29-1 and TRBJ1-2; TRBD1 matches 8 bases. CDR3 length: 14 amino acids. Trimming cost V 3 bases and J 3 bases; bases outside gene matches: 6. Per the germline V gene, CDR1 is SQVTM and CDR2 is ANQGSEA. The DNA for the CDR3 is TGCAGCGTTGAGGGCAGGGGGCTGGACTATGGCTACACCTTC. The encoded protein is CSVEGRGLDYGYTF.

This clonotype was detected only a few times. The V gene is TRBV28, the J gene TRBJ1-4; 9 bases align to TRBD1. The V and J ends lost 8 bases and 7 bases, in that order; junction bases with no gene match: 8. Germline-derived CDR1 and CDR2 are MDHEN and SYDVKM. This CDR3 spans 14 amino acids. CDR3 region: CASGEQGAGEKLFF. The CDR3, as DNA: TGTGCCAGCGGGGAACAGGGGGCTGGTGAAAAACTGTTTTTT.

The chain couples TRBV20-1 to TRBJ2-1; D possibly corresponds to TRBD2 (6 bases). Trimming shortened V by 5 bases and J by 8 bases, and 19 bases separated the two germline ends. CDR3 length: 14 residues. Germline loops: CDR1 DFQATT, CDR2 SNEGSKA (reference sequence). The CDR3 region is CSAPTGGRRDEQFF. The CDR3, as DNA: TGCAGTGCTCCTACTGGAGGGAGGAGGGATGAGCAGTTCTTC.

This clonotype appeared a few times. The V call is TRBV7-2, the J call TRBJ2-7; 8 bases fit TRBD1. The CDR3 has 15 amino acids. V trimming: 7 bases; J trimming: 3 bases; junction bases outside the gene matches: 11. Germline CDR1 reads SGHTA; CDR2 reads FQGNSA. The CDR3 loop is CASTYTGGADYEQYF. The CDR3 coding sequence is TGTGCCAGCACCTATACAGGGGGTGCAGACTACGAGCAGTACTTC.

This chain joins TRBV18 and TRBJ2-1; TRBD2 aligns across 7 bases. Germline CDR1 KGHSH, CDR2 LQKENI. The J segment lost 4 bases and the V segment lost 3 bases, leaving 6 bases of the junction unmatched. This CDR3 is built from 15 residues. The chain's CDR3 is CASSPGRGIYNEQFF. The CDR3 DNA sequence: TGTGCCAGCTCACCGGGGCGGGGGATTTACAATGAGCAGTTCTTC.

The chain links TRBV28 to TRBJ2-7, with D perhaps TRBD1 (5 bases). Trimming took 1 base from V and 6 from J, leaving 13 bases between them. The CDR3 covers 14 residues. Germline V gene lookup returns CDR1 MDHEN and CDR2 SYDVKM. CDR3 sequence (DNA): TGTGCCAGCAGTTTATCGCGTCAGGGCACCGAGCAGTACTTC. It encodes CASSLSRQGTEQYF.

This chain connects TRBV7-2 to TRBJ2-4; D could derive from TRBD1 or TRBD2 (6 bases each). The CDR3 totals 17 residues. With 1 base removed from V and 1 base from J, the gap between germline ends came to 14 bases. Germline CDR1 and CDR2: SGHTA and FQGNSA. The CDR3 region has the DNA TGTGCCAGCAGCTTAGTTGGGGGGCCGGGGGCCAAAAACATTCAGTACTTC. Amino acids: CASSLVGGPGAKNIQYF. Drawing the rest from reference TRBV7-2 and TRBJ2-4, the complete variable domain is GAGVSQSPSNKVTEKGKDVELRCDPISGHTALYWYRQSLGQGLEFLIYFQGNSAPDKSGLPSDRFSAERTGGSVSTLTIQRTQQEDSAVYLCASSLVGGPGAKNIQYFGAGTRLSVL.

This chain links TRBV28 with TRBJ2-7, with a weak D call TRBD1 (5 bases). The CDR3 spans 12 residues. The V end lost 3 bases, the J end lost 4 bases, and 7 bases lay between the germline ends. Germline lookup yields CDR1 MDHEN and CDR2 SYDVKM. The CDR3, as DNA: TGTGCCAGCAGTTTGCACAGGTACGAGCAGTACTTC. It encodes CASSLHRYEQYF.

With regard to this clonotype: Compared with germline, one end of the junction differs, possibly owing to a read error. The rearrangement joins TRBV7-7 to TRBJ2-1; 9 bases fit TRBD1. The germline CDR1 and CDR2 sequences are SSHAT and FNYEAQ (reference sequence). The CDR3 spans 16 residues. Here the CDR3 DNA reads TGTGCTAGCAGCTTGCAACAGGGGGCGGCCTACAATGAGCAGTTCTTC. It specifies CASSLQQGAAYNEQFF. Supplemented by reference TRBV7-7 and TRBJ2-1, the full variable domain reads GAGVSQSPRYKVTKRGQDVTLRCDPISSHATLYWYQQALGQGPEFLTYFNYEAQPDKSGLPSDRFSAERPEGSISTLTIQRTEQRDSAMYRCASSLQQGAAYNEQFFGPGTRLTVL.

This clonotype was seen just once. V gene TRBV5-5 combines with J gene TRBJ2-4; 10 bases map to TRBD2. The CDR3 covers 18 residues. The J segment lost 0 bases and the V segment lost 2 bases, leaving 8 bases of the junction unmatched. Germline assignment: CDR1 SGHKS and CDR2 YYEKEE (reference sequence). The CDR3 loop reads CASSFTAGGPLAKNIQYF. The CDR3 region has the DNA TGTGCCAGCAGCTTTACAGCGGGGGGGCCTCTAGCCAAAAACATTCAGTACTTC. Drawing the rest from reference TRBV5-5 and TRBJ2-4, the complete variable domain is DAGVTQSPTHLIKTRGQQVTLRCSPISGHKSVSWYQQVLGQGPQFIFQYYEKEERGRGNFPDRFSARQFPNYSSELNVNALLLGDSALYLCASSFTAGGPLAKNIQYFGAGTRLSVL.

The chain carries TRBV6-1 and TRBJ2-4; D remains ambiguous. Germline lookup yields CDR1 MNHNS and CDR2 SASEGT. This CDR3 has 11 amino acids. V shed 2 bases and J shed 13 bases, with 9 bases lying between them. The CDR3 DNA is TGTGCCAGCAGTGAACAGAGAAAGCAGTACTTC. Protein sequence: CASSEQRKQYF.

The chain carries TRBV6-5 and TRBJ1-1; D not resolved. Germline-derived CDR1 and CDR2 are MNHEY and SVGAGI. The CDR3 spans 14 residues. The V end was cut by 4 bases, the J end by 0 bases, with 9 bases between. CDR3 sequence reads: CASSSVHMNTEAFF. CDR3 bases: TGTGCCAGCAGTTCCGTACACATGAACACTGAAGCTTTCTTT.

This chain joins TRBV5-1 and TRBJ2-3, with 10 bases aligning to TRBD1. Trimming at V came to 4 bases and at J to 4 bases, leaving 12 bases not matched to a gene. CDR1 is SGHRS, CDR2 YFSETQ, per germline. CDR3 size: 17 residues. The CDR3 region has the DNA TGCGCCAGCAGCAACCCCGAGGGACAGGGGATCCCAGATACGCAGTATTTT. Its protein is CASSNPEGQGIPDTQYF.

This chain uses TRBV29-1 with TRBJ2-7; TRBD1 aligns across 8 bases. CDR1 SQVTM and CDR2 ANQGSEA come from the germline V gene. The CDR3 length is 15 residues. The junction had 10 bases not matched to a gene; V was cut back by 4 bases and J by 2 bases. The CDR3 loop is CSVAASRTGTYEQYF. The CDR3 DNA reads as TGCAGCGTTGCCGCTTCACGGACAGGGACCTACGAGCAGTACTTC.

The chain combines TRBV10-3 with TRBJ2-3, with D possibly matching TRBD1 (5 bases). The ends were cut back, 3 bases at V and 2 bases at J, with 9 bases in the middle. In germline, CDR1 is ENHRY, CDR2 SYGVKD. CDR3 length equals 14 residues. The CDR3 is CAISEWGNTDTQYF. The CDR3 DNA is TGTGCCATCAGTGAATGGGGCAACACAGATACGCAGTATTTT.

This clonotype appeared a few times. Written as DNA, the CDR3 is TGTGCCAGCTCTAGCGGGGGGTTCCTAGAGACCCAGTACTTC. Encoded protein: CASSSGGFLETQYF. This rearrangement joins TRBV27 to TRBJ2-5; 11 bases match TRBD2. The CDR3 extends over 14 amino acids. V lost 8 bases to trimming and J lost 4 bases; unmatched junction nucleotides: 6. Germline values: CDR1 MNHEY, CDR2 SMNVEV (reference sequence).

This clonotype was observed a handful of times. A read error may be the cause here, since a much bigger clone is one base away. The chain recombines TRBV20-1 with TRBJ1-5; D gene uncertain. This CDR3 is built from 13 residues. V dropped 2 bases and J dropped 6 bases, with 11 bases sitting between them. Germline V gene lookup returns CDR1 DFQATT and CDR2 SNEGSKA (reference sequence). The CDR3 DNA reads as TGCAGTGCTAGATCTGACTCCAGTCAGCCCCAGCATTTT. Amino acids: CSARSDSSQPQHF.

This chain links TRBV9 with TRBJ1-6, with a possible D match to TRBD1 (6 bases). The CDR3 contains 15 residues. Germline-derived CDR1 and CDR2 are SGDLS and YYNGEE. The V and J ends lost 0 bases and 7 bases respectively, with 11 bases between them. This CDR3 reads CASSVEGQGNSPLHF. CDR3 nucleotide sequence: TGTGCCAGCAGCGTAGAAGGGCAGGGGAATTCACCCCTCCACTTT. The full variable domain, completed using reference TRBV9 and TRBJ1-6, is DSGVTQTPKHLITATGQRVTLRCSPRSGDLSVYWYQQSLDQGLQFLIQYYNGEERAKGNILERFSAQQFPDLHSELNLSSLELGDSALYFCASSVEGQGNSPLHFGNGTRLTVT.

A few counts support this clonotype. In DNA form, the CDR3 reads TGTGCCAGCAGTTTCTCCAGGGCACAACAAGAGACCCAGTACTTC. Protein sequence: CASSFSRAQQETQYF. J is TRBJ2-5 and V is TRBV12-3 or TRBV12-4; D perhaps matches TRBD1 (5 bases). This CDR3 is 15 amino acids long. V shed 3 bases and J shed 2 bases, with 13 bases lying between them.

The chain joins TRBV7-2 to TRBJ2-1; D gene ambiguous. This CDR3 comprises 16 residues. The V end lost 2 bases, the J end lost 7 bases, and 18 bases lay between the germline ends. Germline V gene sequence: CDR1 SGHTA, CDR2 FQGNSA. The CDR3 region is CASSLSPNWVENEQFF. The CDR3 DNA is TGTGCCAGCAGCTTATCTCCCAACTGGGTAGAGAATGAGCAGTTCTTC. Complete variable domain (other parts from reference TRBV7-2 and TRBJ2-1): GAGVSQSPSNKVTEKGKDVELRCDPISGHTALYWYRQSLGQGLEFLIYFQGNSAPDKSGLPSDRFSAERTGGSVSTLTIQRTQQEDSAVYLCASSLSPNWVENEQFFGPGTRLTVL.